The T cell receptor beta chain under discussion was sequenced for a study of blood T cell repertoires in COVID-19. CDR1 is KGHDR and CDR2 is SFDVKD in the germline V gene. The CDR3 is 16 amino acids. V shed 5 bases, J shed 2 bases, and the junction held 8 bases outside the gene matches. The repertoire was sequenced with immunoSEQ multiplex PCR; TCRdb's copy has only in-frame clones and lacks some. The table lists a few hundred thousand clones, roughly 80% of them singletons. This clonotype originated in a man aged 25 to 40 with acute COVID-19. The chain joins TRBV24-1 to TRBJ2-3, with 8 bases matching TRBD1. The specimen sequenced was PBMCs or T cells enriched from blood (not recorded which). CDR3 DNA sequence: TGTGCCACCAGTGGAAAGCAGGGGGCTGTCACAGATACGCAGTATTTT. It codes for CATSGKQGAVTDTQYF.